Here is one TCR beta chain with its context. Antigen: not known. Germline V gives CDR1 SGHTA, CDR2 FQGTGA. The V and J ends lost 5 bases and 1 base respectively, with 10 bases between them. There are 14 residues in the CDR3. This sample is drawn from a study of OX40 agonist ivuxolimab in advanced cancers. Across the study: Every 2 weeks, patients received ivuxolimab intravenously, dosed at 0.01 to 10 mg/kg. Hepatocellular carcinoma, melanoma, renal cell or head and neck cancer affected the dose-escalation patients.

General study results and limits: Researchers did not determine the expanded peripheral T cells' antigen specificity. Nonresponders, in some cases, also had low normalized T-cell clonal expansion.

Assay: immunoSEQ multiplex PCR; the TCRdb copy retains only in-frame clones and omits some. The sample contains over 30,000 clones, 84% of which appear only once. The V and J genes are TRBV7-3 and TRBJ2-3; D could derive from TRBD1 or TRBD2 (5 bases each). This specimen consisted of CD4+ or CD8+ T cells sorted from blood, obtained in a trial of the OX40 agonist ivuxolimab. The receptor comes from an adult with an advanced solid tumor such as melanoma, head and neck, liver or kidney cancer. The CDR3 spells CASSLVGGTDTQYF. The CDR3 DNA is TGTGCCAGCAGCCTCGTGGGGGGCACAGATACGCAGTATTTT.